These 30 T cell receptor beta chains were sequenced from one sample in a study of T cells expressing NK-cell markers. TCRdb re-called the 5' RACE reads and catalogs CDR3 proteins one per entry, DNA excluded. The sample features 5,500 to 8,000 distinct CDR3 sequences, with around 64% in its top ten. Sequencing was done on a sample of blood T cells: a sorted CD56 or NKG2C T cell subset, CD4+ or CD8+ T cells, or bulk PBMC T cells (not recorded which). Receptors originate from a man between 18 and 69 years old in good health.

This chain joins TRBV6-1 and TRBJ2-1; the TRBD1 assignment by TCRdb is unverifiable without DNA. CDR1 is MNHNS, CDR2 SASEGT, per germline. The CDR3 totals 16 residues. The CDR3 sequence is CASTSGAGGSYNEQFF.

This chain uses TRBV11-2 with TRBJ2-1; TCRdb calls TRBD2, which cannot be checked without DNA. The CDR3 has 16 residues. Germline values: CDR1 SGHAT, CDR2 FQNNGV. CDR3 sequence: CASSLAGGPFYNEQFF. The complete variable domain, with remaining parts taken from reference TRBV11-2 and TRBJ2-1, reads EAGVAQSPRYKIIEKRQSVAFWCNPISGHATLYWYQQILGQGPKLLIQFQNNGVVDDSQLPKDRFSAERLKGVDSTLKIQPAKLEDSAVYLCASSLAGGPFYNEQFFGPGTRLTVL.

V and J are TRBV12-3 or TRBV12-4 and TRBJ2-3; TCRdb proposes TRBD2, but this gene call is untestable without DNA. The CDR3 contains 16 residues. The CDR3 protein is CASSLYGGSSTDTQYF.

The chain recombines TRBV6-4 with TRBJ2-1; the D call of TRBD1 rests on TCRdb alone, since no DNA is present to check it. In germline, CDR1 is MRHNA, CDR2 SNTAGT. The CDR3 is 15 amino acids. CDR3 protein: CASSDSGTDYNEQFF.

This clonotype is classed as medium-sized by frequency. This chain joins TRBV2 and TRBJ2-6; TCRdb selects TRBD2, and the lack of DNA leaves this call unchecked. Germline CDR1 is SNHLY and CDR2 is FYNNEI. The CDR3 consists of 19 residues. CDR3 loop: CASRGLASSSNSGANVLTF.

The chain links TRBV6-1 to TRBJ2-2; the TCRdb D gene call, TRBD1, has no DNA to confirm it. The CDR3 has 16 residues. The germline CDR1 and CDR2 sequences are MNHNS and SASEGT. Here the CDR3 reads CASSTPTGEYTGELFF.

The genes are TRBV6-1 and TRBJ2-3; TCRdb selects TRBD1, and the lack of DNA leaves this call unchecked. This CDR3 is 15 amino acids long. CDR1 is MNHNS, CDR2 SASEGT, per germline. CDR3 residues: CASSRGQGGADTQYF.

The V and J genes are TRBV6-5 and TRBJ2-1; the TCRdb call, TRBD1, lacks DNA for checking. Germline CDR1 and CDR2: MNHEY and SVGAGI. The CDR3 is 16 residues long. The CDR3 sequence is CASSDSSGGTYNEQFF.

The CDR3 loop is CASSPGTSGGARKQYF. The chain recombines TRBV5-1 with TRBJ2-7; TCRdb returns TRBD2, unconfirmable since there is no DNA. The CDR3 spans 16 residues. The V gene's germline CDR1 is SGHRS and CDR2 YFSETQ. The full variable domain, completed using reference TRBV5-1 and TRBJ2-7, is KAGVTQTPRYLIKTRGQQVTLSCSPISGHRSVSWYQQTPGQGLQFLFEYFSETQRNKGNFPGRFSGRQFSNSRSEMNVSTLELGDSALYLCASSPGTSGGARKQYFGPGTRLTVT.

The CDR3 here is CASSPSRDPYTLTDTQYF. V gene TRBV11-1 combines with J gene TRBJ2-3; TCRdb's D call of TRBD1 is untestable without DNA. The CDR3 sequence is 18 residues long. The germline V gene encodes CDR1 SGHAT and CDR2 FQDESV (reference sequence). Supplemented by reference TRBV11-1 and TRBJ2-3, the full variable domain reads EAEVAQSPRYKITEKSQAVAFWCDPISGHATLYWYRQILGQGPELLVQFQDESVVDDSQLPKDRFSAERLKGVDSTLKIQPAELGDSAMYLCASSPSRDPYTLTDTQYFGPGTRLTVL.

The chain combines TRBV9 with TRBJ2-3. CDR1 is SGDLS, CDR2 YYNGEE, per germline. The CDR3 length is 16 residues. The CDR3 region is CASSGRSRGRTDTQYF.

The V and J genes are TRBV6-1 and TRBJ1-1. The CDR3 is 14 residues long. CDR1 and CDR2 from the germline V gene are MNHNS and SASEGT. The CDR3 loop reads CASSEQAENTEAFF.

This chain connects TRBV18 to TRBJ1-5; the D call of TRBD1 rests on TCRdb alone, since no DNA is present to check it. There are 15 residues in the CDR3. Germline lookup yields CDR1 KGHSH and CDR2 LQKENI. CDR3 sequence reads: CASSPSYRDNQPQHF.

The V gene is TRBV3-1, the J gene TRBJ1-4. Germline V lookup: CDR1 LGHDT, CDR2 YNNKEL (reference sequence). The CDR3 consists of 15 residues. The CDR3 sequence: CASSQEVGGSEKLFF.

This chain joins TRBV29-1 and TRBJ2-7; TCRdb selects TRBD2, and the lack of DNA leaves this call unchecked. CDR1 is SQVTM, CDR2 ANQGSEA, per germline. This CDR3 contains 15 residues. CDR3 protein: CSVEGGLADPYEQYF.

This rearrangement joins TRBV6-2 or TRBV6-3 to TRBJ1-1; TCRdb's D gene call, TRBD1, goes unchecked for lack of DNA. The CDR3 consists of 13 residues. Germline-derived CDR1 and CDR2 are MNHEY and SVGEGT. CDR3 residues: CASTRTENTEAFF.

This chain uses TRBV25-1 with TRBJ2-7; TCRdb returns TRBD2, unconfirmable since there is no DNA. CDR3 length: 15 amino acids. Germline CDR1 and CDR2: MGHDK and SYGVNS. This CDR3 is CASSGTSGDSYEQYF.

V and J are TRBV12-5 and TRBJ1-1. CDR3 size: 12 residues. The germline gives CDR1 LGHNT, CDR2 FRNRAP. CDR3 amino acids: CASGLGQAEAFF.

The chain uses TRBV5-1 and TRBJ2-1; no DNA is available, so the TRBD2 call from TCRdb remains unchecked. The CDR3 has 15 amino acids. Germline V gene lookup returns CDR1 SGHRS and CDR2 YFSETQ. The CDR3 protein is CASSYSGGALYEQFF.

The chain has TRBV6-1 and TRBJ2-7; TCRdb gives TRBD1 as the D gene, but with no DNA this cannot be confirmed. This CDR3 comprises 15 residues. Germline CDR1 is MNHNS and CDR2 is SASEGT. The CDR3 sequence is CASTDPGQPAYEQYF.

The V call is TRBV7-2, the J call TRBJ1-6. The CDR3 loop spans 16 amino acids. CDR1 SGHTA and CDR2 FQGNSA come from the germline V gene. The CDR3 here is CASSFSLNVRNSPLHF.

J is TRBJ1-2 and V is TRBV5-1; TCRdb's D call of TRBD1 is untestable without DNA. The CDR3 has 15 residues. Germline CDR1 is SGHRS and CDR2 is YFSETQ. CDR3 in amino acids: CASNPEGQGIEFYTF.

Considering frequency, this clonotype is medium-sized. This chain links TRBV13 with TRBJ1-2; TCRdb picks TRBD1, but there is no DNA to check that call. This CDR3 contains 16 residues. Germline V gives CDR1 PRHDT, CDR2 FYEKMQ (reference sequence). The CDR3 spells CASSLGGQELNYGYTF.

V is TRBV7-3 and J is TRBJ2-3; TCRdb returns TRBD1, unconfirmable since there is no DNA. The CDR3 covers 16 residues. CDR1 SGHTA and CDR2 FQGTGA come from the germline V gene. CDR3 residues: CASSLGGGPGTDTQYF. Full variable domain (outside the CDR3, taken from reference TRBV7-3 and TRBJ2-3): GAGVSQTPSNKVTEKGKYVELRCDPISGHTALYWYRQSLGQGPEFLIYFQGTGAADDSGLPNDRFFAVRPEGSVSTLKIQRTERGDSAVYLCASSLGGGPGTDTQYFGPGTRLTVL.

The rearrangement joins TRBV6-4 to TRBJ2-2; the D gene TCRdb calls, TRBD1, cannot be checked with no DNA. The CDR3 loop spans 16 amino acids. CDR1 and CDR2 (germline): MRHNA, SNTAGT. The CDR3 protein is CASSPLNGEGTGELFF.

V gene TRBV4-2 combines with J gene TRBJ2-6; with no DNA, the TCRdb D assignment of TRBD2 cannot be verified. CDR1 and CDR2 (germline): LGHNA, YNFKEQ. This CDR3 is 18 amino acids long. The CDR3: CASSQDGLAGAGANVLTF.

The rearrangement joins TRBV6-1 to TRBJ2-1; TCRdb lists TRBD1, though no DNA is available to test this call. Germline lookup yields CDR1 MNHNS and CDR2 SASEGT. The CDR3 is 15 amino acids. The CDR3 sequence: CASSDLAGAANEQFF.

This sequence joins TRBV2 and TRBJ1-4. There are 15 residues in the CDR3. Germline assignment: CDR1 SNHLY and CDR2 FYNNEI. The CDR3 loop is CASSATWIPNEKLFF.

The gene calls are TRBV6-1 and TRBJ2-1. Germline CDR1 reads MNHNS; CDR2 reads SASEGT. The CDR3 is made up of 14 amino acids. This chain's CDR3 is CASSPGEASDEQFF.

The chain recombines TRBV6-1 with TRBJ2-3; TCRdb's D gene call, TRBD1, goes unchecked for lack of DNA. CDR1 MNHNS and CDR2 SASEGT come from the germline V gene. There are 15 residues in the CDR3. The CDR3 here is CASSESGGAADTQYF.